A single sample gave rise to the 14 T cell receptor beta chains below, sequenced in a study of blood T cell repertoires in COVID-19. Sequencing was performed with immunoSEQ multiplex PCR; in TCRdb, only in-frame clones are kept and a portion is missing. The sample contains more than 80,000 clones, approximately 83% of which appear only once. Sequenced sample: peripheral blood. The source of these receptors is an older woman with acute or convalescent COVID-19.

The genes are TRBV6-6 and TRBJ1-2; D uncertain. The CDR3 has 16 residues. CDR1 and CDR2 from the germline V gene are MNHNY and SVGAGI (reference sequence). V lost 8 bases and J 1 base, leaving 20 bases between the germline ends. CDR3: CASLSPERGGNYGYTF. The CDR3 bases are TGTGCCAGCCTCTCCCCGGAACGAGGTGGTAACTATGGCTACACCTTC.

The CDR3 sequence: CASNTLQGSNYGYTF. The CDR3 nucleotides read TGTGCCAGTAACACCCTACAGGGGTCGAACTATGGCTACACCTTC. The chain links TRBV19 to TRBJ1-2; 7 nucleotides align to TRBD1. This CDR3 region has 15 residues. Unmatched junction bases numbered 10, after V lost 7 bases and J lost 2 bases. Germline lookup yields CDR1 LNHDA and CDR2 SQIVND (reference sequence).

The V and J genes are TRBV5-1 and TRBJ1-2; 11 positions agree with TRBD1. Germline V gene data show CDR1 as SGHRS and CDR2 as YFSETQ. Trimming at V came to 1 base and at J to 0 bases, leaving 5 bases not matched to a gene. The CDR3 extends over 17 amino acids. The CDR3 DNA reads TGCGCCAGCAGCTTGAACCCGGGACAGGGGGCTAACTATGGCTACACCTTC. Its translation: CASSLNPGQGANYGYTF.

This rearrangement joins TRBV6-5 to TRBJ1-1, with 9 bases that match TRBD1. This CDR3 has 14 amino acids. Germline V lookup: CDR1 MNHEY, CDR2 SVGAGI. With V trimmed by 7 bases and J by 5 bases, 8 bases remained unmatched. This chain's CDR3 is CASIKDRGLTEAFF. The DNA of the CDR3 is TGTGCCAGCATAAAGGACAGGGGCTTGACTGAAGCTTTCTTT.

The chain couples TRBV3-1 (or the pseudogene TRBV3-2) to TRBJ2-1, with 7 bases fitting TRBD1. The CDR3 totals 18 residues. J gave up 4 bases and V 3 bases, and 15 bases lay outside the gene matches. Germline lookup yields CDR1 LGHDT and CDR2 YNNKEL (reference sequence). The CDR3 sequence: CASSQHRDSIRFYNEQFF. The CDR3 coding sequence is TGTGCCAGCAGCCAGCACCGGGACAGCATTCGATTTTACAATGAGCAGTTCTTC.

The chain combines TRBV15 with TRBJ1-1; no reliable D call. V was shortened by 2 bases and J by 3 bases, with 7 bases between the two germline ends. Germline loops: CDR1 LNHNV, CDR2 YYDKDF (reference sequence). The CDR3 spans 13 residues. The DNA for the CDR3 is TGTGCCACCAGCAGAAGGAGGGACACTGAAGCTTTCTTT. Its translation: CATSRRRDTEAFF.

CDR3 sequence: CASSRQGGYTF. As DNA, the CDR3 is TGTGCCAGCTCACGACAGGGGGGCTACACCTTC. The chain uses TRBV18 and TRBJ1-2, with 8 positions matching TRBD1. The CDR3 covers 11 residues. CDR1 and CDR2 (germline): KGHSH, LQKENI. V lost 4 bases to trimming and J lost 8 bases; unmatched junction nucleotides: 0.

By proportion, this clone is medium-sized. The rearrangement links TRBV3-1 (or the pseudogene TRBV3-2) to TRBJ1-3; 10 nucleotides line up with TRBD1. Germline V gene sequence: CDR1 LGHDT, CDR2 YNNKEL (reference sequence). The length of the CDR3 is 18 residues. V was clipped by 1 base and J by 2 bases; unmatched bases: 8. The CDR3 protein is CASSQVFGTGDPGNTIYF. In nucleotides, the CDR3 is TGTGCCAGCAGCCAAGTTTTCGGGACAGGGGATCCTGGAAACACCATATATTTT.

The V call is TRBV6-5, the J call TRBJ2-5; D possibly corresponds to TRBD1 (5 bases). Germline V CDR1 and CDR2: MNHEY, SVGAGI. The CDR3 runs to 14 residues. Trimming removed 6 bases from V and 4 bases from J, with 15 bases in between. The CDR3 DNA reads as TGTGCCAGCAGCGATCATGTGACAGCAGAGACCCAGTACTTC. Translation gives CASSDHVTAETQYF.

This clone was detected a few times. In DNA form, the CDR3 reads TGTGCCACCAGTGAGCGCGGCTACACAGATACGCAGTATTTT. Translation: CATSERGYTDTQYF. The chain combines TRBV24-1 with TRBJ2-3; D call uncertain. There are 14 residues in the CDR3. Looked up from germline, CDR1 is KGHDR and CDR2 is SFDVKD. With 4 bases removed from V and 2 bases from J, the gap between germline ends came to 9 bases.

This chain connects TRBV5-1 to TRBJ2-2; tentatively, D is TRBD1 (6 bases). Trimming removed 4 bases from V and 3 bases from J, with 13 bases in between. The germline V gene encodes CDR1 SGHRS and CDR2 YFSETQ. CDR3 length: 15 amino acids. CDR3 amino acids: CASSLAGTHTGELFF. CDR3 nucleotides: TGCGCCAGCAGCCTCGCCGGGACACACACCGGGGAGCTGTTTTTT. Combining the CDR3 with reference TRBV5-1 and TRBJ2-2 gives the whole variable domain KAGVTQTPRYLIKTRGQQVTLSCSPISGHRSVSWYQQTPGQGLQFLFEYFSETQRNKGNFPGRFSGRQFSNSRSEMNVSTLELGDSALYLCASSLAGTHTGELFFGEGSRLTVL.

The J gene is TRBJ2-5, the V gene TRBV3-1 (or the pseudogene TRBV3-2); 10 bases agree with TRBD2. V lost 1 base, J lost 5 bases, and 4 bases stayed unmatched. The germline V gene has CDR1 LGHDT and CDR2 YNNKEL (reference sequence). The CDR3 runs to 15 residues. The CDR3 sequence: CASSQASGGGETQYF. The CDR3 bases are TGTGCCAGCAGCCAAGCTAGCGGGGGAGGGGAGACCCAGTACTTC.

The chain carries TRBV30 and TRBJ2-5; perhaps TRBD1 as D (7 bases). Trimming cost V 4 bases and J 3 bases, with 18 bases left between them. The length of the CDR3 is 15 residues. Germline lookup yields CDR1 GTSNPN and CDR2 SVGIG (reference sequence). In DNA form, the CDR3 reads TGTGCCTGGAACTGGGCAGGGGGGTTCGAAGAGACCCAGTACTTC. Protein sequence: CAWNWAGGFEETQYF.

The chain uses TRBV10-1 and TRBJ1-1; D possibly corresponds to TRBD1 (5 bases). Trimming took 7 bases from V and 0 from J, leaving 12 bases between them. There are 14 residues in the CDR3. CDR1 and CDR2 (germline): WNHNN, SYGVQD (reference sequence). Here the CDR3 DNA reads TGCGCCAGCACCTGGGGCCGACTGAACACTGAAGCTTTCTTT. Amino acid sequence: CASTWGRLNTEAFF.